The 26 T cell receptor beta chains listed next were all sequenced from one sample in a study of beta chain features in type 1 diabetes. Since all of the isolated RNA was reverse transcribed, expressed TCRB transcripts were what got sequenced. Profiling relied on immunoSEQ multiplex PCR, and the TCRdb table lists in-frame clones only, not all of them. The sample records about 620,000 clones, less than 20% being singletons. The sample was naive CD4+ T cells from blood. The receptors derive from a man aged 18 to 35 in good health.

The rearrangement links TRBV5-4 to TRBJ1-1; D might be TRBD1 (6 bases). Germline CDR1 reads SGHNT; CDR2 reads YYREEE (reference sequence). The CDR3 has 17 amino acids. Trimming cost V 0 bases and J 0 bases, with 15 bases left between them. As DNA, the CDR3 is TGTGCCAGCAGCTTGGGCCAGGGGCTAACGATGAACACTGAAGCTTTCTTT. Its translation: CASSLGQGLTMNTEAFF.

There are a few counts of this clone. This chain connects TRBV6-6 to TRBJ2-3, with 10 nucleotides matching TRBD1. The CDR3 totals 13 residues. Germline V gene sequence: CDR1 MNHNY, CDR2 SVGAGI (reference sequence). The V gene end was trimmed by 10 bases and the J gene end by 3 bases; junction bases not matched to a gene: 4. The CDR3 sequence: CATRTGGTDTQYF. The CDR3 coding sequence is TGTGCCACTCGGACAGGGGGGACAGATACGCAGTATTTT.

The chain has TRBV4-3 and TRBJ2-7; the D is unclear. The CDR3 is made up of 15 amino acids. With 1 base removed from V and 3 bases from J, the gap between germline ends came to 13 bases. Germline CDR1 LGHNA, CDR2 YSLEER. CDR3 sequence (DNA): TGCGCCAGCAGCCAAGGGTATAACGGATACTACGAGCAGTACTTC. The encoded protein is CASSQGYNGYYEQYF.

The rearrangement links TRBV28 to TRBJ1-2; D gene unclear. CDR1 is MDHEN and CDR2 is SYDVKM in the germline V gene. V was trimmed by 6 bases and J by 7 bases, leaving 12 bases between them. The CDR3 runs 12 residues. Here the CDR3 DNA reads TGTGCCAGCAGCCTACAATTCGTTGGCTACACCTTC. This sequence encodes CASSLQFVGYTF.

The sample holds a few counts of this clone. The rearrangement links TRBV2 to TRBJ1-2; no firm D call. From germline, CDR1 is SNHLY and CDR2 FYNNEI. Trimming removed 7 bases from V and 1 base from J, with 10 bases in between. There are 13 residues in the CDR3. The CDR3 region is CASNPDLNYGYTF. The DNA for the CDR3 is TGTGCCAGCAACCCGGACCTTAACTATGGCTACACCTTC.

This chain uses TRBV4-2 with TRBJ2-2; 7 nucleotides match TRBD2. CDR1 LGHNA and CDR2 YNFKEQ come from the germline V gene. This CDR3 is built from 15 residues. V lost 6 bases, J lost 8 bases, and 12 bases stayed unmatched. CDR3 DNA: TGTGCCAGCAGTACTCGCGGGGGAAGTTCAGGGGAGCTGTTTTTT. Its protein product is CASSTRGGSSGELFF.

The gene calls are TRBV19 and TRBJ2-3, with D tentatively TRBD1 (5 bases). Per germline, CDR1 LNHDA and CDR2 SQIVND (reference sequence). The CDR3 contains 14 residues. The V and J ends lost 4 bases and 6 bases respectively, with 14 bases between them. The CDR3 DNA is TGTGCCAGTAGTAAATTCAGGGCCCCCGATACGCAGTATTTT. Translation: CASSKFRAPDTQYF.

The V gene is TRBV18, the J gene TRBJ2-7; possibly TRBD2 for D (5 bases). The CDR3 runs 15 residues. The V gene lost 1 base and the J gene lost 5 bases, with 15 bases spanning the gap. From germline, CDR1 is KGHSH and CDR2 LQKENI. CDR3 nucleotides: TGTGCCAGCTCACCACAACGATTAATCGGGGACGAGCAGTACTTC. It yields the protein CASSPQRLIGDEQYF.

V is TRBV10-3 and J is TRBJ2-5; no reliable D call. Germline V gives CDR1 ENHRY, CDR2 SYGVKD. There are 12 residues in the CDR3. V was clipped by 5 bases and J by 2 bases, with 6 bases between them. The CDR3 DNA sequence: TGTGCCATCAGTCCGTCTCAAGAGACCCAGTACTTC. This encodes CAISPSQETQYF.

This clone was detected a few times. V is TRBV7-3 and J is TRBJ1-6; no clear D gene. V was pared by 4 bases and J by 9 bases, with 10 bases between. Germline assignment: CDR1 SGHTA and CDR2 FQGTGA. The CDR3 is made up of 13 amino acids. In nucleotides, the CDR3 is TGTGCCAGCAGCTCAAAGGGTAGTTCACCCCTCCACTTT. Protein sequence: CASSSKGSSPLHF.

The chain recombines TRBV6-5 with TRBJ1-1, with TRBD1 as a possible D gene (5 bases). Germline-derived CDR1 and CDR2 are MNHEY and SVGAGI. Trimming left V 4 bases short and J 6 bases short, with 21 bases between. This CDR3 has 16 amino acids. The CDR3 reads CASSFLRARTGAEAFF. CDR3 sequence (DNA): TGTGCCAGCAGTTTCCTCAGGGCACGGACTGGGGCTGAAGCTTTCTTT.

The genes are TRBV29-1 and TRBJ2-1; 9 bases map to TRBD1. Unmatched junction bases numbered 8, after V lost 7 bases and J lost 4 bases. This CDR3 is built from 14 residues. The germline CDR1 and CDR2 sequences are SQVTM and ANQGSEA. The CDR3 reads CSATTGGGYNEQFF. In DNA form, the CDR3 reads TGCAGCGCGACGACAGGGGGAGGATACAATGAGCAGTTCTTC.

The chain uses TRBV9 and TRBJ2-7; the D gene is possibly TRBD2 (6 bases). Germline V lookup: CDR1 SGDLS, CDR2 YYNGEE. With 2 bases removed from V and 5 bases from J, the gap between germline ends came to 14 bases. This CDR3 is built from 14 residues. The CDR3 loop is CASSVGLALDEQYF. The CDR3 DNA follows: TGTGCCAGCAGCGTGGGACTTGCCTTAGACGAGCAGTACTTC.

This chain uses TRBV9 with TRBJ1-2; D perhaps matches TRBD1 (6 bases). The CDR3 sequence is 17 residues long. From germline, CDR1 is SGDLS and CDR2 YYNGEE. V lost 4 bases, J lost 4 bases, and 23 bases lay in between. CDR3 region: CASSTIGTPPGGYGYTF. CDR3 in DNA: TGTGCCAGCAGCACCATCGGGACACCTCCTGGAGGCTATGGCTACACCTTC.

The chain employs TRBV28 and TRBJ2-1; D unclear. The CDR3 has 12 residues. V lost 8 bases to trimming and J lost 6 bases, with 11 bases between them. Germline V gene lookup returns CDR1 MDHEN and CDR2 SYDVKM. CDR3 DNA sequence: TGTGCCAGCTGTTACGGCCCCAATGAGCAGTTCTTC. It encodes CASCYGPNEQFF.

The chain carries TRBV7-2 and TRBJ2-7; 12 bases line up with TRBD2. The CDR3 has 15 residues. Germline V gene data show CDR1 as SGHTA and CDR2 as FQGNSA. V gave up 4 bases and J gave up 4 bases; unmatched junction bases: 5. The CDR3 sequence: CASSSLAGGLYEQYF. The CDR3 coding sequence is TGTGCCAGCAGCTCTCTAGCGGGGGGGCTTTACGAGCAGTACTTC.

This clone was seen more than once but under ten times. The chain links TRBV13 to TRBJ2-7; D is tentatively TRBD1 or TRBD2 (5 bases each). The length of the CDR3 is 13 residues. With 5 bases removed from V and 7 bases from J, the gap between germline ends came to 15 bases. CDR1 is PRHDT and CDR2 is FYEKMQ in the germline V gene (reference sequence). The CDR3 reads CASSPQGVGEQYF. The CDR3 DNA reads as TGTGCCAGCAGCCCGCAGGGAGTGGGTGAGCAGTACTTC.

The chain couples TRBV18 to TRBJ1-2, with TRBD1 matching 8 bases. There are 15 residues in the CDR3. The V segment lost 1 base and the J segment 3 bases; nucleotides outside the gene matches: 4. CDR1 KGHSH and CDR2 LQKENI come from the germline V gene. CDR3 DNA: TGTGCCAGCTCACCACGACAGGGGTGGGACTATGGCTACACCTTC. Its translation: CASSPRQGWDYGYTF.

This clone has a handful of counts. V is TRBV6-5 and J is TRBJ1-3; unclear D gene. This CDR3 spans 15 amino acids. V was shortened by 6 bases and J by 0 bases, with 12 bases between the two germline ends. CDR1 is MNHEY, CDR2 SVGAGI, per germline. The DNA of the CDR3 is TGTGCCAGCAGCACCTCGGCGGACTCTGGAAACACCATATATTTT. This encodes CASSTSADSGNTIYF.

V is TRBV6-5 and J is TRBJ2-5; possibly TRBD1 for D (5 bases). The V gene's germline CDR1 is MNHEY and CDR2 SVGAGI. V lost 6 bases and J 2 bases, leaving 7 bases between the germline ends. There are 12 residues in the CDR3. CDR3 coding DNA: TGTGCCAGCAGACAGGATCAAGAGACCCAGTACTTC. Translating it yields CASRQDQETQYF.

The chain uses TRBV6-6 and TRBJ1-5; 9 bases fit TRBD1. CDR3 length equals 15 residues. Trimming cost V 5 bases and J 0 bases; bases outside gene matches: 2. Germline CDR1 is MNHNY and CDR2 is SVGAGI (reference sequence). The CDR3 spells CASSEGQGSNQPQHF. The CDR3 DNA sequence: TGTGCCAGCAGTGAGGGACAGGGTAGCAATCAGCCCCAGCATTTT.

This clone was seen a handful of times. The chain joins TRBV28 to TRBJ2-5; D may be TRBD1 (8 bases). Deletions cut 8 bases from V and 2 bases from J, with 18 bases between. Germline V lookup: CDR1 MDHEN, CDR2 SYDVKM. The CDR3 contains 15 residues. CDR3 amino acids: CASLGGQGGQETQYF. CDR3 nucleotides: TGTGCCAGCTTAGGTGGACAGGGAGGGCAAGAGACCCAGTACTTC.

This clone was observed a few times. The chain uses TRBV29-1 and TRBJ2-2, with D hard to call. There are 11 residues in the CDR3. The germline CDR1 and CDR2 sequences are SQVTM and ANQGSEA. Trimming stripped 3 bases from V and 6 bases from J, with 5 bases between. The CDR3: CSVDIAGELFF. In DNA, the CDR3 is TGCAGCGTTGATATTGCCGGGGAGCTGTTTTTT.

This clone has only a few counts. CDR3 nucleotides: TGTGCCAGCAACCTCGCGACAGGGCTCTACGAGCAGTACTTC. The encoded protein is CASNLATGLYEQYF. This chain uses TRBV27 with TRBJ2-7, with TRBD1 matching over 7 bases. The trim removed 7 bases at V and 3 bases at J, leaving 9 bases unmatched. Per the germline V gene, CDR1 is MNHEY and CDR2 is SMNVEV (reference sequence). There are 14 residues in the CDR3.

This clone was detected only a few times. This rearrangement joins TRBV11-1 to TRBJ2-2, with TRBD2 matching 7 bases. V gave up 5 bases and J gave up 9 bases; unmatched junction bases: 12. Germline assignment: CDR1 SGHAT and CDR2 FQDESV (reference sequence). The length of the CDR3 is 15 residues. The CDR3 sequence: CASSRGDVGRRELFF. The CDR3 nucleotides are TGTGCCAGCAGCCGGGGGGACGTCGGACGCAGGGAGCTGTTTTTT.

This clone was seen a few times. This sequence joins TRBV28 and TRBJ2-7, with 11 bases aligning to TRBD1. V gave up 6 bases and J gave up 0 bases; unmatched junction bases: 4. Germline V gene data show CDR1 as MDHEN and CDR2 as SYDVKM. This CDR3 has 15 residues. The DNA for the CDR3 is TGTGCCAGCAGGTCCGGACAGGGGGCCTCCTACGAGCAGTACTTC. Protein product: CASRSGQGASYEQYF.